This T cell receptor beta chain originates from a study of shared clonotypes between healthy human individuals. Study results and caveats: It was observed that approximately 5% of naive CD4 clonotypes were shared across a few donors. Sequencing depth was expected to influence donor clonotype sharing. The study drew on few donors, limiting represented genetic and exposure-history diversity.

Sequenced by immunoSEQ multiplex PCR; TCRdb stores in-frame clones only, minus some. The table includes more than 2,000,000 clones, around 94% detected once. V was clipped by 0 bases and J by 6 bases; unmatched bases: 12. CDR3 length: 17 amino acids. Germline V lookup: CDR1 SGDLS, CDR2 YYNGEE. Remarks on this clone: Its target is not known.

This chain uses TRBV9 with TRBJ2-1; 7 positions match TRBD2. Sequencing was carried out using naive CD4+ T cells sorted from blood. Subset here: CD45RA+ positively selected. This TCR came from a man aged 18 to 29 in good health. CDR3 sequence reads: CASSVVGRESPPNEQFF. CDR3 in DNA: TGTGCCAGCAGCGTAGTCGGGCGGGAGAGTCCCCCCAATGAGCAGTTCTTC. Based on the CDR3 plus reference TRBV9 and TRBJ2-1, the full variable domain is DSGVTQTPKHLITATGQRVTLRCSPRSGDLSVYWYQQSLDQGLQFLIQYYNGEERAKGNILERFSAQQFPDLHSELNLSSLELGDSALYFCASSVVGRESPPNEQFFGPGTRLTVL.